A selection of T cell receptor beta chains follows, all from one sample in a study of T cell responses to AZD1222 COVID-19 vaccine. Libraries were prepared by immunoSEQ multiplex PCR; TCRdb keeps only in-frame clonotypes and omits some of them. Found here are about 120,000 clones, roughly 90% of them singletons; the top ten hold about 2.5%. The sequencing here drew on peripheral blood, taken 28 days after the second AZD1222 dose. The receptors here all came from an adult who received the AZD1222 COVID-19 vaccine. Each CDR3 is given with its conserved first and last residue. A D gene is named only where the DNA matches it firmly.

cdr3_aa: CASSHPEENQPQHF; cdr3_nt: TGTGCCAGCAGTCATCCAGAGGAAAATCAGCCCCAGCATTTT; v_call: TRBV28; d_call: -; j_call: TRBJ1-5
cdr3_aa: CASSPPDRSYNEQFF; cdr3_nt: TGTGCCAGCTCACCACCGGACAGATCCTACAATGAGCAGTTCTTC; v_call: TRBV18; d_call: -; j_call: TRBJ2-1
cdr3_aa: CASSLGTGFNEQFF; cdr3_nt: TGCGCCAGCAGCTTGGGGACAGGGTTCAATGAGCAGTTCTTC; v_call: TRBV5-1; d_call: TRBD1; j_call: TRBJ2-1
cdr3_aa: CASSLGVADTGELFF; cdr3_nt: TGCGCCAGCAGCTTAGGGGTCGCGGACACCGGGGAGCTGTTTTTT; v_call: TRBV5-1; d_call: -; j_call: TRBJ2-2
cdr3_aa: CSADGWERHF; cdr3_nt: TGCAGTGCGGACGGCTGGGAAAGGCATTTT; v_call: TRBV20-1; d_call: -; j_call: TRBJ2-3
cdr3_aa: CASSRAPLEKLFF; cdr3_nt: TGTGCCAGCAGCCGGGCCCCCCTCGAAAAACTGTTTTTT; v_call: TRBV27; d_call: -; j_call: TRBJ1-4
cdr3_aa: CASSFTGDAEAFF; cdr3_nt: TGTGCCAGCAGCTTCACAGGGGACGCTGAAGCTTTCTTT; v_call: TRBV7-2; d_call: TRBD1; j_call: TRBJ1-1
cdr3_aa: CASSGQVQPQHF; cdr3_nt: TGTGCCAGTAGTGGACAGGTTCAGCCCCAGCATTTT; v_call: TRBV19; d_call: TRBD1; j_call: TRBJ1-5
cdr3_aa: CASSVGGGGGANVLTF; cdr3_nt: TGTGCCAGCAGCGTAGGAGGGGGCGGTGGGGCCAACGTCCTGACTTTC; v_call: TRBV9; d_call: TRBD1; j_call: TRBJ2-6
cdr3_aa: CASSLLGGARDLLRGNQPQHF; cdr3_nt: TGTGCCAGCAGCTTACTCGGGGGTGCAAGGGACCTGCTCCGGGGCAATCAGCCCCAGCATTTT; v_call: TRBV7-6; d_call: -; j_call: TRBJ1-5
cdr3_aa: CASRAAGGGDYGYTF; cdr3_nt: TGTGCCAGCAGGGCCGCAGGGGGCGGCGACTATGGCTACACCTTC; v_call: TRBV6-5; d_call: TRBD1; j_call: TRBJ1-2